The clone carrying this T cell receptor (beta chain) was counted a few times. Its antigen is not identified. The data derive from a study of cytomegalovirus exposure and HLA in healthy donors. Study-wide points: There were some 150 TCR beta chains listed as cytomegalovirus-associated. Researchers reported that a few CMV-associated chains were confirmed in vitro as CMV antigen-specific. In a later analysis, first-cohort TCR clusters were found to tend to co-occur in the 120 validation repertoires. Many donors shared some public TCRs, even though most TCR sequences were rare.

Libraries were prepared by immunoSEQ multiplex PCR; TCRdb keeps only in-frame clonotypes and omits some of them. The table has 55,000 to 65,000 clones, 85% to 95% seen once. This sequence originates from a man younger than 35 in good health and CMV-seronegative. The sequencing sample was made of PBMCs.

In DNA, the CDR3 is TGCGCCAGCAGCCTGGAAGGGGGGCAGTACTTC. Residues: CASSLEGGQYF. V is TRBV5-1 and J is TRBJ2-7; a weak D match, TRBD1 (6 bases). V dropped 4 bases and J dropped 9 bases, with 11 bases sitting between them. Germline CDR1 and CDR2: SGHRS and YFSETQ. The CDR3 is 11 amino acids.